This T cell receptor (beta chain) was sequenced for a study of blood T cell repertoires in COVID-19 (dated by TCRdb to between 2020 and 2021). Regarding the research as a whole: Collaborator samples came from the United States, Italy and Spain and covered acute and convalescent phases of COVID-19. Deeply sampled blood TCRbeta repertoires from subjects exposed to, actively infected with, or recovered from COVID-19 were included in the dataset. The material from the prospective study consisted of cDNA or gDNA derived from T cells, B-cell-depleted T cells, or PBMCs. The samples were drawn from two sources: the first 160 participants of the ongoing ImmuneRACE study, and some 1,300 subjects contributed by 6 global collaborators. A de-identified subject ID, COVID-19 status, age in years and sex were almost always included in the sample metadata. The repertoires were released in a freely available public database meant as a resource for research on the immune response to SARS-CoV-2. HLA class I and class II types, where available, came from metadata supplied by the sample provider rather than from assay-based typing.

The germline V gene sets CDR1 to KGHDR and CDR2 to SFDVKD. V trim: 4 bases; J trim: 4 bases; unmatched bases: 12. The CDR3, cysteine through phenylalanine, is 17 amino acids long. Here the CDR3 DNA is all that survives: 51 bases in frame from base 1. Whole blood was collected in K2EDTA tubes by collaborating institutions according to the institutions' own protocols. For TCRbeta analysis, collaborator samples were shipped as frozen whole blood, as isolated PBMCs, or as DNA extracted from either sample type. Study-wide conclusions, independent of this receptor: How much clinical and demographic metadata was included differed by source and by participant, and the metadata was provided uncurated.

With regard to this clone: This receptor's antigen is unknown. Per-base quality was not reported, and no clone a single base away is much larger than it.

TCRbeta CDR3 regions were amplified from genomic DNA using the immunoSEQ Assay, a bias-controlled multiplex PCR. As for how the authors treated the data: Within the assay, amplification of reference gene primers was used to estimate how many nucleated cells each sample contained. To quantify the absolute abundance of each unique TCRbeta CDR3 rearrangement, sequence reads were collapsed and filtered. For each sample, productive Simpson clonality was calculated as the square root of Simpson's diversity index over productive rearrangements. The table was pulled from immuneACCESS by TCRdb, which kept in-frame rearrangements only. Such tables lose some clones; where checked, under half of the loss comes from unresolved V genes, and the rest has no known cause. V, J and clone size are those of that table, while D and trimming were read from the DNA. The table for this sample lists under 300,000 clones; approximately 82% of them were counted only once. The top ten hold 3.4% of the sample.

In this chain, TRBV24-1 is recombined with TRBJ2-5; 9 bases in between match TRBD2. The sample consisted of peripheral blood. The receptor's source is a woman younger than 35 with acute or convalescent COVID-19. The CDR3 is CATSDGGREGVLETQYF. The bases are TGTGCCACCAGTGACGGGGGGCGGGAGGGTGTACTAGAGACCCAGTACTTC.